This TCR beta chain was obtained from a study of tumor-infiltrating lymphocytes in primary liver carcinoma. In addition to blood RNA drawn from unsorted whole blood, germline DNA was extracted. The count of this clonotype is one. At one of its ends the junction is not consistent with the germline gene, which may arise from a read error. Starting from 500 ng of total RNA, TCR beta cDNA was produced with a primer in the constant region. Investigators got TCR beta libraries out of three nested multiplex PCR rounds, done with slightly modified ARM-PCR. In the first two PCR rounds, TRBV1-TRBV30 forward primers were paired with a C-beta reverse primer, and each round lasted roughly 9 cycles. One entry per CDR3 protein results from TCRdb running MiXCR on the multiplex PCR reads. Of 300,000 to 350,000 distinct CDR3 sequences detected, about two thirds appear once; the ten largest clones hold 5% to 6.5%. Germline CDR1 reads SGHAT; CDR2 reads FQNNGV. The CDR3 loop spans 15 amino acids.

The sequence was collected from a man aged 40-49 years with primary liver carcinoma and hepatitis B virus infection. The chain recombines TRBV11-2 with TRBJ2-2, with D perhaps matching TRBD2 (5 bases). Sequencing was carried out using peripheral blood. CDR3 nucleotides: TGTGCCAGCAGCTTATTTCAGGATGACACCGGGGTGCTGTTTTTT. Protein sequence: CASSLFQDDTGVLFF.